Described below is a single T cell receptor beta chain sequence and its context. The data originate from a study of PD-L1 blockade in urothelial cancer. On the study more broadly: Dosed intravenously at 1,200 mg every 3 weeks, atezolizumab was initiated by patients in the mid-2010s. The authors examined blood 3 weeks (second dose) and 6 weeks after treatment start.

PCRs each included synthetic TCR analog templates spiked in. TCRdb keeps only in-frame clones here, not all; method: immunoSEQ multiplex PCR. The sample records around 80,000 clones, 91% being singletons. Trimming removed 8 bases at V and 6 bases at J, with 14 bases between. Germline CDR1 and CDR2: MNHEY and SMNVEV (reference sequence). The CDR3 has 13 residues. Specified time point: peripheral blood 6 weeks after treatment start. The receptor's source is a woman older than 75 with urothelial cancer. The rearrangement joins TRBV27 to TRBJ1-5; D perhaps matches TRBD1 (6 bases). This specimen consisted of PBMCs, obtained around atezolizumab (anti-PD-L1) treatment. As DNA, the CDR3 is TGTGCCAGCTCGAAGGGGGGGATTCAGCCCCAGCATTTT. This encodes CASSKGGIQPQHF.